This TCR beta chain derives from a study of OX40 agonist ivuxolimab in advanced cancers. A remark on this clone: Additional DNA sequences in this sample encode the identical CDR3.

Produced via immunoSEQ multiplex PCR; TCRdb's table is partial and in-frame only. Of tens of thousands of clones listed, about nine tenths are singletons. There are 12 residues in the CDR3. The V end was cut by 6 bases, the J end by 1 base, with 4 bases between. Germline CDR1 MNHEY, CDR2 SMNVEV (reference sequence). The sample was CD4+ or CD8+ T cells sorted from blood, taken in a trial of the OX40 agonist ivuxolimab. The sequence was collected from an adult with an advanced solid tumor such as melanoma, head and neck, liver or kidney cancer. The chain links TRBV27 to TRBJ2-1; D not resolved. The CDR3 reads CASRGSYNEQFF. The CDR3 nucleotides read TGTGCCAGCAGGGGATCCTACAATGAGCAGTTCTTC.